A single sample is the source of the 8 T cell receptor beta chains below, sequenced in a study of shared clonotypes between healthy human individuals. Measured with immunoSEQ multiplex PCR; TCRdb has only the in-frame clones, and not every one. The repertoire includes about 380,000 clones, about 96% of them detected once, and around 0.3% sits in the top ten. Specimen: memory CD8+ T cells sorted from blood. Subset reported: CD45RO+ cells pooled with CCR7-negative TemRA cells. These receptors were collected from a man aged 25-40 years in good health.

The gene calls are TRBV5-1 and TRBJ2-1; the D is unclear. The CDR3 contains 14 residues. CDR1 is SGHRS and CDR2 is YFSETQ in the germline V gene. The V and J ends lost 0 bases and 5 bases respectively, with 9 bases between them. The CDR3 loop is CASSLAFPDNEQFF. The CDR3 DNA reads as TGCGCCAGCAGCTTGGCATTTCCGGACAATGAGCAGTTCTTC.

This chain uses TRBV4-1 with TRBJ2-4, with D hard to call. Trimming took 1 base from V and 6 from J, leaving 4 bases between them. Germline lookup yields CDR1 MGHRA and CDR2 YSYEKL. There are 12 residues in the CDR3. CDR3 nucleotide sequence: TGCGCCAGCAGCCAAGCGGGAAACATTCAGTACTTC. Its translation: CASSQAGNIQYF.

The V call is TRBV7-3, the J call TRBJ1-2, with D uncertain. There are 14 residues in the CDR3. CDR1 and CDR2 from the germline V gene are SGHTA and FQGTGA. V was pared by 1 base and J by 3 bases, with 9 bases between. The CDR3, as DNA: TGTGCCAGCAGCTTAAGTCCCAGCGACTATGGCTACACCTTC. This translates into CASSLSPSDYGYTF. The entire variable domain, with the rest obtained from reference TRBV7-3 and TRBJ1-2, is as follows: GAGVSQTPSNKVTEKGKYVELRCDPISGHTALYWYRQSLGQGPEFLIYFQGTGAADDSGLPNDRFFAVRPEGSVSTLKIQRTERGDSAVYLCASSLSPSDYGYTFGSGTRLTVV.

For this clone: At the DNA level, this CDR3 is encoded by other sequences in the same sample as well. The rearrangement joins TRBV28 to TRBJ2-7; 13 positions agree with TRBD2. Germline V gene data show CDR1 as MDHEN and CDR2 as SYDVKM. The CDR3 has 15 amino acids. V trimming: 6 bases; J trimming: 2 bases; junction bases outside the gene matches: 4. CDR3 bases: TGTGCCAGCAGCCCCGGGACTAGCGGGACCTACGAGCAGTACTTC. Translating it yields CASSPGTSGTYEQYF.

This chain connects TRBV2 to TRBJ2-7; 12 bases fit TRBD2. The CDR3 totals 18 residues. J lost 3 bases, V lost 1 base, and 10 bases had no gene match. Germline CDR1 and CDR2: SNHLY and FYNNEI. CDR3 protein: CASSEGLAGVTRYYEQYF. The DNA for the CDR3 is TGTGCCAGCAGTGAAGGACTAGCGGGAGTCACCCGGTACTACGAGCAGTACTTC.

Concerning this clone: This specimen includes other DNA sequences encoding the same CDR3. The V and J genes are TRBV9 and TRBJ1-4; 11 nucleotides match TRBD1. Germline loops: CDR1 SGDLS, CDR2 YYNGEE. CDR3 length: 14 amino acids. J lost 8 bases, V lost 0 bases, and 0 bases had no gene match. CDR3 residues: CASSVGTGGEKLFF. The CDR3 region has the DNA TGTGCCAGCAGCGTAGGGACAGGGGGCGAAAAACTGTTTTTT. The whole variable domain, filled in from reference TRBV9 and TRBJ1-4, reads DSGVTQTPKHLITATGQRVTLRCSPRSGDLSVYWYQQSLDQGLQFLIQYYNGEERAKGNILERFSAQQFPDLHSELNLSSLELGDSALYFCASSVGTGGEKLFFGSGTQLSVL.

This chain uses TRBV6-1 with TRBJ2-7; TRBD2 matches 10 bases. The trim removed 4 bases at V and 0 bases at J, leaving 6 bases unmatched. CDR3 length equals 16 residues. Germline values: CDR1 MNHNS, CDR2 SASEGT. The CDR3 DNA follows: TGTGCCAGCAGTGCCTCCGGGACTAGCGACTCCTACGAGCAGTACTTC. Protein: CASSASGTSDSYEQYF.

The V gene is TRBV5-4, the J gene TRBJ2-3; TRBD1 matches 8 bases. V was clipped by 2 bases and J by 4 bases; unmatched bases: 6. Germline V CDR1 and CDR2: SGHNT, YYREEE (reference sequence). The CDR3 has 15 residues. The CDR3 coding sequence is TGTGCCAGCAGCTTTCGGACAGGGCGCGCAGATACGCAGTATTTT. Translating gives CASSFRTGRADTQYF. Supplemented by reference TRBV5-4 and TRBJ2-3, the full variable domain reads ETGVTQSPTHLIKTRGQQVTLRCSSQSGHNTVSWYQQALGQGPQFIFQYYREEENGRGNFPPRFSGLQFPNYSSELNVNALELDDSALYLCASSFRTGRADTQYFGPGTRLTVL.